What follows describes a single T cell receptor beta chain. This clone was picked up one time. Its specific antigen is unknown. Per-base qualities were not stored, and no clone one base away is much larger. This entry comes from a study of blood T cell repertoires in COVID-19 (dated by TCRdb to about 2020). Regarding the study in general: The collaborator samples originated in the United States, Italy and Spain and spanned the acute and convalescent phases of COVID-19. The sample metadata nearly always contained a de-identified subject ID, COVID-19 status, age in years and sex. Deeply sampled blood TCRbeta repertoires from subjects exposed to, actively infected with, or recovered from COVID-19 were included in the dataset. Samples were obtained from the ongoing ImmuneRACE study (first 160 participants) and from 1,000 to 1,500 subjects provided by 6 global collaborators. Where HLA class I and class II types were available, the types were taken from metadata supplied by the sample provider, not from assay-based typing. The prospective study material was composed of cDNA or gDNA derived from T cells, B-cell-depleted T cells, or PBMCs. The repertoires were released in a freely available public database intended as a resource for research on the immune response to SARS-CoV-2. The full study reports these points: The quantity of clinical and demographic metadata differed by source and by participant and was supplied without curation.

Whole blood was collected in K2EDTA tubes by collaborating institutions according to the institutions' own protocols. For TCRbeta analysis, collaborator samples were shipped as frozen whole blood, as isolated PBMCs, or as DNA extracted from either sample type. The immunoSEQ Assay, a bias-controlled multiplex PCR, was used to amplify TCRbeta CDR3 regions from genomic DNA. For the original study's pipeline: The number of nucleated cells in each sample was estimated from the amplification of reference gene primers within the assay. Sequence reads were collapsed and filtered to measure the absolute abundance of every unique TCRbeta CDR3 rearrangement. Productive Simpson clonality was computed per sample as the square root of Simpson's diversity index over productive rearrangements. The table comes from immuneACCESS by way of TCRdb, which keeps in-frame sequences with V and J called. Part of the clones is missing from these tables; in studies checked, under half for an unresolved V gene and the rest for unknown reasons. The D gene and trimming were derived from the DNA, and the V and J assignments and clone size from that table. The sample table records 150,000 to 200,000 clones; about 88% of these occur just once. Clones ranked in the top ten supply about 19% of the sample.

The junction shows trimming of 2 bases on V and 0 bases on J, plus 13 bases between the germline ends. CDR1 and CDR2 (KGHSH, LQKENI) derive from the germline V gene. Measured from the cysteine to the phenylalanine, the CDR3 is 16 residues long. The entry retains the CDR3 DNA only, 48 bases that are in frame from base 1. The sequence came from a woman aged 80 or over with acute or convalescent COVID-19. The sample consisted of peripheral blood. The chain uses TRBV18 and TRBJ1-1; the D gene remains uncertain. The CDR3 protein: CASSPVSEPLNTEAFF. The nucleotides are TGTGCCAGCTCACCAGTGTCAGAACCCTTGAACACTGAAGCTTTCTTT.